This T cell receptor (beta chain) was sequenced in a study of T cell responses to AZD1222 COVID-19 vaccine. Broader study findings: Repertoire sampling happened only post peak T cell response. Females outnumbered males among donors, who were mostly white British; clonal diversity was possibly underestimated. Spike regions recognized by vaccine-associated CD4 TCRs spanned the protein, led by 160-218 and 743-854.

Profiling relied on immunoSEQ multiplex PCR, and the TCRdb table lists in-frame clones only, not all of them. Of more than 85,000 clones detected, around 93% appear once; the ten largest clones hold around 6.8%. As concerns this clone: Antigen: not known.

V was cut by 5 bases and J by 0 bases, with 4 bases left in between. The CDR3 spans 12 residues. Per the germline V gene, CDR1 is MNHEY and CDR2 is SVGEGT. The starting material was peripheral blood, obtained on day 0 of AZD1222 vaccination. The sequence came from an adult in good health. The J gene is TRBJ1-1, the V gene TRBV6-2 or TRBV6-3; no clear D. CDR3 sequence: CASSGMNTEAFF. CDR3 coding DNA: TGTGCCAGCAGTGGAATGAACACTGAAGCTTTCTTT.